This T cell receptor (beta chain) was captured by sequencing in a study of blood T cell repertoires in COVID-19. Across the study: The analysed material was cDNA or gDNA that came from T cells, B-cell-depleted T cells, or PBMCs.

Per the original methods: The authors estimated nucleated cell counts from reference gene primer amplification. The table came from immunoSEQ multiplex PCR; TCRdb's copy has only in-frame clones and leaves some out. The V and J calls and the clone size are those of that table, but D and trimming were determined from the DNA. The repertoire holds around 380,000 clones, with roughly 86% as singletons. Germline CDR1 reads SQVTM; CDR2 reads ANQGSEA. V trimming: 7 bases; J trimming: 7 bases; junction bases outside the gene matches: 9. This CDR3 region has 12 residues. Participants' own reports of clinical history determined their cohort assignment. Two negative PCRs, clearance, or symptom resolution were required of recovered Cohort 3 donors.

The chain links TRBV29-1 to TRBJ1-1; 7 positions match TRBD1. The specimen sequenced was PBMCs or T cells enriched from blood (not recorded which). This TCR derives from a young man who had recovered from COVID-19. The CDR3 DNA is TGCAGCGCTGGACAGGCCGTTATTGAAGCTTTCTTT. Residues: CSAGQAVIEAFF.